Listed below are T cell receptor beta chains from one sample, sequenced in a study of Graves' ophthalmopathy and Graves' hyperthyroidism. TCRdb called the multiplex PCR reads again in MiXCR, with one record for every CDR3 protein. The data contain around 1.1 million distinct CDR3 sequences, roughly 35% of them seen just once; the ten biggest clones take up 11%. The sample comprised peripheral blood or thyroid tissue (not recorded which). The source is an adult man with Graves' hyperthyroidism. Both conserved end residues are part of each CDR3. A D gene is named only where the DNA matches it firmly. Some rows mark clone size as missing; the rest say once, few, many or name a class of expanded clone.

v_gene	abundance	j_gene	d_gene	CDR3aa	CDR3nt
TRBV24-1	once	TRBJ2-7	NA	CASSHPSRGAGPYEQYF	TGTGCCAGCAGTCATCCCTCAAGGGGAGCGGGCCCCTACGAGCAGTACTTC
TRBV7-6	few	TRBJ2-2	TRBD2	CASSLRGGTNTGELFF	TGTGCCAGCAGCTTACGGGGGGGAACGAACACCGGGGAGCTGTTTTTT
TRBV7-2	NA	TRBJ2-5	TRBD1	CTSSPQPRGIQETQYF	TGTACCAGCAGCCCGCAACCCAGGGGGATCCAAGAGACCCAGTACTTC
TRBV25-1	NA	TRBJ1-3	TRBD1	CDSRKGGGGNTIYF	TGTGACAGCAGGAAAGGGGGCGGAGGAAACACCATATATTTT
TRBV10-3	few	TRBJ1-2	TRBD1	CASSKGGANGYTF	TGTGCCAGCAGTAAAGGGGGCGCCAATGGCTACACCTTC
TRBV3-1	few	TRBJ2-7	TRBD1	CASSRGTGASSYEQYF	TGTGCCAGCAGCAGGGGGACAGGCGCCTCCTCCTACGAGCAGTACTTC
TRBV12-3/TRBV12-4	NA	TRBJ2-7	NA	CASNLDGTLTHYEQYF	TGTGCCAGCAATTTAGACGGGACACTCACGCACTACGAGCAGTACTTC
TRBV15	few	TRBJ2-5	TRBD1	CATSNGQGVQETQYF	TGTGCCACCAGCAACGGACAGGGAGTACAAGAGACCCAGTACTTC
TRBV29-1	many	TRBJ2-7	TRBD2	CSVVRLAGYEQYF	TGCAGCGTTGTTAGACTAGCCGGCTACGAGCAGTACTTC
TRBV6-5	many	TRBJ2-5	TRBD2	CASRRTSGAKETQYF	TGTGCCAGCAGGCGGACTAGCGGGGCCAAAGAGACCCAGTACTTC
TRBV7-8	NA	TRBJ2-2	NA	CASRSGLVGYTGELFF	TGTGCCAGCAGGTCTGGGCTTGTCGGGTACACCGGGGAGCTGTTTTTT
TRBV10-3	many	TRBJ2-5	TRBD2	CAISDGWRGGLETQYF	TGTGCCATCAGTGATGGTTGGCGGGGGGGCCTGGAGACCCAGTACTTC
TRBV7-8	NA	TRBJ2-7	TRBD2	CASSFVRTSGKYEQYF	TGTGCCAGCAGCTTTGTCAGGACTAGCGGGAAATACGAGCAGTACTTC
TRBV7-2	many	TRBJ1-2	TRBD1	CASSNTAGGAYGYTF	TGTGCCAGCAGCAATACCGCAGGGGGTGCCTATGGCTACACCTTC